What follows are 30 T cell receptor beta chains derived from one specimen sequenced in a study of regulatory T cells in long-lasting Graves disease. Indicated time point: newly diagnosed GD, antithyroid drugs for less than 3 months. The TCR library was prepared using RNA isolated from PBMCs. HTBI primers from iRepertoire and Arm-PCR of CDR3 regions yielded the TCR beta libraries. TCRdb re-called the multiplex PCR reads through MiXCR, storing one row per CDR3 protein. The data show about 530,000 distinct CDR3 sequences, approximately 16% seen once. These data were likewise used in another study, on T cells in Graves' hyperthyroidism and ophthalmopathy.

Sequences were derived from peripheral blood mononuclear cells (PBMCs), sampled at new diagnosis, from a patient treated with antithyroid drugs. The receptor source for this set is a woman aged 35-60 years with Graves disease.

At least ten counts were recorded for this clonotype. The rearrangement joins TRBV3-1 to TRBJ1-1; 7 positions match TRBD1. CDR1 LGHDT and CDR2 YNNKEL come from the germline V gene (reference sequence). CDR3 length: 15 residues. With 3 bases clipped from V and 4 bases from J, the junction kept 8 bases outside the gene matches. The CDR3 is CASSHRGGSLTEAFF. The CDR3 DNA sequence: TGTGCCAGCAGCCATAGAGGGGGCTCCCTCACTGAAGCTTTCTTT.

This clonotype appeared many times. CDR3 DNA sequence: TGTGCCAGCAGCTTACGACAGGGCCCGAGGAACGAGCAGTACTTC. It specifies CASSLRQGPRNEQYF. The chain links TRBV11-2 to TRBJ2-7; 7 nucleotides agree with TRBD1. The germline V gene encodes CDR1 SGHAT and CDR2 FQNNGV. V was clipped by 2 bases and J by 5 bases; unmatched bases: 9. CDR3 size: 15 residues.

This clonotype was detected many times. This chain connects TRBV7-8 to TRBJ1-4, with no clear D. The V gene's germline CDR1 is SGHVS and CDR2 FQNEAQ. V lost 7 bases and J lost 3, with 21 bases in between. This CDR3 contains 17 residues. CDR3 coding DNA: TGTGCCAGCACCCCTTTGACTGGGCTGGACGCTAATGAAAAACTGTTTTTT. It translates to CASTPLTGLDANEKLFF. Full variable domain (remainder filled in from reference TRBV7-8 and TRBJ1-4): GAGVSQSPRYKVAKRGQDVALRCDPISGHVSLFWYQQALGQGPEFLTYFQNEAQLDKSGLPSDRFFAERPEGSVSTLKIQRTQQEDSAVYLCASTPLTGLDANEKLFFGSGTQLSVL.

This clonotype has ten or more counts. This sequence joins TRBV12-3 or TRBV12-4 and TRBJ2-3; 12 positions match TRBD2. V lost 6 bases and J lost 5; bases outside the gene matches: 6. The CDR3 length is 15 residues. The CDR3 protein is CASSPLAGGLDTQYF. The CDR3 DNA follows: TGTGCCAGCAGCCCACTAGCGGGGGGCTTAGATACGCAGTATTTT.

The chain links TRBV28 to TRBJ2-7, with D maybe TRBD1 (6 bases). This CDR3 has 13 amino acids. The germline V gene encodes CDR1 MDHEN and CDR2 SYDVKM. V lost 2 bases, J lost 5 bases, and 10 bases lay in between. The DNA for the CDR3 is TGTGCCAGCAGTTTAGCCTCAGGGGACGAGCAGTACTTC. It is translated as CASSLASGDEQYF.

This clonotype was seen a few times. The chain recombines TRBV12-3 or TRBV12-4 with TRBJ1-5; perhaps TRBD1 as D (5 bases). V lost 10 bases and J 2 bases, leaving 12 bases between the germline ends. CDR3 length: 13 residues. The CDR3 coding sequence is TGTGCCACCCAGGGCCAGGGCAATCAGCCCCAGCATTTT. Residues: CATQGQGNQPQHF.

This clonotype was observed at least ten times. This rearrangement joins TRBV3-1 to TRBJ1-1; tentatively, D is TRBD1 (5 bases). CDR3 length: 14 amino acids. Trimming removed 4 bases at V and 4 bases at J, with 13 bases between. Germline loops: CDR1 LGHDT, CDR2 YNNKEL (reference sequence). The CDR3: CASSPPPGTTEAFF. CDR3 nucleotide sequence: TGTGCCAGCAGCCCACCCCCAGGGACCACTGAAGCTTTCTTT.

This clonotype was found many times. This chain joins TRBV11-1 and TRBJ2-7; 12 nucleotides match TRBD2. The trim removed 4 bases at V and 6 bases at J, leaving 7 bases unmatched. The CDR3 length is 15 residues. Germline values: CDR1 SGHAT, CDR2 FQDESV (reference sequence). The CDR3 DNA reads TGTGCCAGCAGCTCAACTAGCGGGGGGTTCAGCGAGCAGTACTTC. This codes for CASSSTSGGFSEQYF.

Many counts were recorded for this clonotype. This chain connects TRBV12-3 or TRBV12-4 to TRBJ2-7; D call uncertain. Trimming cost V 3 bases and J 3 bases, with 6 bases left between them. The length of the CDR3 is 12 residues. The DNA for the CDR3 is TGTGCCAGCAGTTTGGCTTACTACGAGCAGTACTTC. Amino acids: CASSLAYYEQYF.

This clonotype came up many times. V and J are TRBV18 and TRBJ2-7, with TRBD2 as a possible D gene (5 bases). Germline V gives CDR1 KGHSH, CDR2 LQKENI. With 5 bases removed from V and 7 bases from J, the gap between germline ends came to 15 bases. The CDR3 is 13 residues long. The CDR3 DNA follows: TGTGCCAGCTCAGGAGGCCAAGGTGGGGAGCAGTACTTC. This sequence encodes CASSGGQGGEQYF.

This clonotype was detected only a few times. The CDR3 bases are TGCAGCGCTAGAGGGGGCGCGGGTGAAGCTTTCTTT. It translates to CSARGGAGEAFF. J is TRBJ1-1 and V is TRBV29-1; TRBD1 matches at 7 bases. The CDR3 is made up of 12 amino acids. Trimming took 7 bases from V and 7 from J; bases not matched to a gene: 9. The germline CDR1 and CDR2 sequences are SQVTM and ANQGSEA.

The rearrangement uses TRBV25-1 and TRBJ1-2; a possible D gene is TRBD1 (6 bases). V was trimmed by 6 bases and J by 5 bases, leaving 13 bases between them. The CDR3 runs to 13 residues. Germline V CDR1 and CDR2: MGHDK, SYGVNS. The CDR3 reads CASRLGGNYGYTF. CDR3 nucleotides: TGTGCCAGCAGGTTGGGGGGCAATTATGGCTACACCTTC.

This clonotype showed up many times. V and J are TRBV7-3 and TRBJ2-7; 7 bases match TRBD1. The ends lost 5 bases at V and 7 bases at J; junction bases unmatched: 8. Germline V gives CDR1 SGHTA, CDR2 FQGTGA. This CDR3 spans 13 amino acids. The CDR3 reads CASSTQGLWEQYF. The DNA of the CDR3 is TGTGCCAGCAGCACACAGGGGCTGTGGGAGCAGTACTTC.

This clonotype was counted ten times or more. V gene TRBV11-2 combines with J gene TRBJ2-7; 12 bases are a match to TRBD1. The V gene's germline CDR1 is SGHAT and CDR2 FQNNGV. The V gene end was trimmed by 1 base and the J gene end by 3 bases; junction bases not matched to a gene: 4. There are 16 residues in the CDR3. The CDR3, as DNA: TGTGCCAGCAGCTTAGCCCGGGACAGGGGGCTCTACGAGCAGTACTTC. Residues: CASSLARDRGLYEQYF.

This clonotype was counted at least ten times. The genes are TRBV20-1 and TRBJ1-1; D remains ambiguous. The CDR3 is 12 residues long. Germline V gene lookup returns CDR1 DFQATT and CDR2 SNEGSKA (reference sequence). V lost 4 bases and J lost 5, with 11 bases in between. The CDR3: CSANPGRTEAFF. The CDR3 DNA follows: TGCAGTGCTAACCCGGGGAGAACTGAAGCTTTCTTT.

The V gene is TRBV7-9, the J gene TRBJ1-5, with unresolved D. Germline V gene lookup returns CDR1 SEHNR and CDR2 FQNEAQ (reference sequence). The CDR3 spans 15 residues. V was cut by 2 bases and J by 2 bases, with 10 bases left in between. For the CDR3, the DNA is TGTGCCAGCAGCTTATCAGGTTATGGCAATCAGCCCCAGCATTTT. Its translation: CASSLSGYGNQPQHF.

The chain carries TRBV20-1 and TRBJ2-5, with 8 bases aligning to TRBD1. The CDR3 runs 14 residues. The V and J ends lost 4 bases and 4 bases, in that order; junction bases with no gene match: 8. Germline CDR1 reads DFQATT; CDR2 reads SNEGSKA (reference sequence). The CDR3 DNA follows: TGCAGTGCTATAGACAGGGGAAGGGGAGAGACCCAGTACTTC. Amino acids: CSAIDRGRGETQYF.

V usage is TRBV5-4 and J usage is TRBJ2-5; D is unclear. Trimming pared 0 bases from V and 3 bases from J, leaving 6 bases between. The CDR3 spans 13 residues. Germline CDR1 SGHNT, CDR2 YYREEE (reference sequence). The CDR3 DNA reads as TGTGCCAGCAGCTTGGGCCCCAAAGAGACCCAGTACTTC. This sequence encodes CASSLGPKETQYF.

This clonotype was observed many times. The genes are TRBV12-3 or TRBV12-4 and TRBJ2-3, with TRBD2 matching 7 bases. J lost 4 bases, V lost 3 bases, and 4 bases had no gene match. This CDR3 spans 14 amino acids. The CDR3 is CASSFGGGSDTQYF. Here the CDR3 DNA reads TGTGCCAGCAGTTTTGGGGGGGGGTCAGATACGCAGTATTTT.

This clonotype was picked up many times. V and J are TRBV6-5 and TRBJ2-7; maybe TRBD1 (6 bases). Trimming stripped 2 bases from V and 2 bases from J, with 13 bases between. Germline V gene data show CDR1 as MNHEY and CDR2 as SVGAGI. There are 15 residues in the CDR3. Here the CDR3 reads CASSYPRTAPYEQYF. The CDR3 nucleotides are TGTGCCAGCAGTTACCCGAGGACAGCACCCTACGAGCAGTACTTC.

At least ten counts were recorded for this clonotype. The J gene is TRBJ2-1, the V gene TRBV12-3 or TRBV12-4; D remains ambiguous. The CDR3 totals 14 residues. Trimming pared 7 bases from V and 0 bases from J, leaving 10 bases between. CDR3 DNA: TGTGCCAGCACCCGGTCGAGCTCCTACAATGAGCAGTTCTTC. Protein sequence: CASTRSSSYNEQFF.

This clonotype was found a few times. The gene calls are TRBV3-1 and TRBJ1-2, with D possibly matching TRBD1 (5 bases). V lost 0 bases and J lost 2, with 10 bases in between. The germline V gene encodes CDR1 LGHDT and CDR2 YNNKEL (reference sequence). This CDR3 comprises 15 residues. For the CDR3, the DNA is TGTGCCAGCAGCCAAGACGGGACCTGGAACTATGGCTACACCTTC. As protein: CASSQDGTWNYGYTF.

As DNA, the CDR3 is TGTGCCAGCAGCCAAGAGACGGTGAACTATGGCTACACCTTC. It is translated as CASSQETVNYGYTF. J is TRBJ1-2 and V is TRBV3-1; D is undetermined. CDR1 and CDR2 from the germline V gene are LGHDT and YNNKEL (reference sequence). The CDR3 is 14 residues long. The V and J ends lost 0 bases and 2 bases respectively, with 7 bases between them.

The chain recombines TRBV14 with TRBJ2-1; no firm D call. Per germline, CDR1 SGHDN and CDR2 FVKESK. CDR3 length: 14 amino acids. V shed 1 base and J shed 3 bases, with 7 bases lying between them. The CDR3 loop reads CASSQAPRYNEQFF. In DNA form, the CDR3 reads TGTGCCAGCAGCCAAGCCCCCCGCTACAATGAGCAGTTCTTC.

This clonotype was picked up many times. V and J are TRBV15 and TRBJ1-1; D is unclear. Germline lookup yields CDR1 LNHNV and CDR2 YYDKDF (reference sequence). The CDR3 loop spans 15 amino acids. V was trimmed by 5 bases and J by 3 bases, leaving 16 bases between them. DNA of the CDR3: TGTGCCACCAGCCCAAGCATGGGGTTCGACACTGAAGCTTTCTTT. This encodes CATSPSMGFDTEAFF.

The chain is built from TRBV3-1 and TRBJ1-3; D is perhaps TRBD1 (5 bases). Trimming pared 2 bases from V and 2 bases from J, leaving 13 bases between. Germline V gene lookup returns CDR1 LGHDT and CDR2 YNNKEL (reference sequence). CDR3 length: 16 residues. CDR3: CASSQQSTATGNTIYF. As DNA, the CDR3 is TGTGCCAGCAGCCAACAATCGACAGCAACTGGAAACACCATATATTTT.

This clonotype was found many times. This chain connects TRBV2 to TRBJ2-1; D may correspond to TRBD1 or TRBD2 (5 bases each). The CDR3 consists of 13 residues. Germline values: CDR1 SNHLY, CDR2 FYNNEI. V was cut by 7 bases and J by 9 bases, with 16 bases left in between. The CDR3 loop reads CASTLQGEGEQFF. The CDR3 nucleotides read TGTGCCAGCACCCTCCAGGGAGAGGGTGAGCAGTTCTTC.

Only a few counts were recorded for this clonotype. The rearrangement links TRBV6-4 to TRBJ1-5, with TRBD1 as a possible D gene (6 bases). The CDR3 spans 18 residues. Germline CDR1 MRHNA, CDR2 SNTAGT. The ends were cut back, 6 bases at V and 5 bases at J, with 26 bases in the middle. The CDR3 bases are TGTGCCAGCAGGACTGACAGGCGACCCGACAACTTATATCAGCCCCAGCATTTT. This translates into CASRTDRRPDNLYQPQHF.

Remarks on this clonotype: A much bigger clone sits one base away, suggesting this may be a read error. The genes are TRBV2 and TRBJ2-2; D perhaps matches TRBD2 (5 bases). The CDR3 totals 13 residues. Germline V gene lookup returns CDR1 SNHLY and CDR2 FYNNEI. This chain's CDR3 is CASSVGPNGELLF. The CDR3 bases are TGTGCCAGCAGTGTCGGGCCTAACGGGGAGCTGCTTTTT. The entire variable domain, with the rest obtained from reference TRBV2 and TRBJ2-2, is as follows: EPEVTQTPSHQVTQMGQEVILRCVPISNHLYFYWYRQILGQKVEFLVSFYNNEISEKSEIFDDQFSVERPDGSNFTLKIRSTKLEDSAMYFCASSVGPNGELLFGEGSRLTVL.

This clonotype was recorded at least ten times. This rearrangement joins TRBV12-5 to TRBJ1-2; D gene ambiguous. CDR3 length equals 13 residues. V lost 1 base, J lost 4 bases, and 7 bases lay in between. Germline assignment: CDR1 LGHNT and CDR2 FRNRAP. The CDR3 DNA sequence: TGTGCTAGTGGTTTGGGGGGTCTCTATGGCTACACCTTC. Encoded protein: CASGLGGLYGYTF.